This T cell receptor beta chain stems from a study of early T cells in non-severe SARS-CoV-2 infection. Study information: Bulk RNA from unsorted whole blood was sequenced; chains were unpaired. Overall study results and limits: The VDJdb matching leaned toward anti-spike CD8 responses and overlooked private and CD4 specificities.

In the library, individual cDNA molecules carried attached unique molecular identifiers. Each CDR3 protein gets one entry after TCRdb re-called the 5' RACE reads with MiXCR. The data contain 70,000 to 95,000 distinct CDR3 sequences, around a tenth of them seen just once; the ten biggest clones take up 4.8%. Comment on this clonotype: As yet, its antigen is unknown.

Germline assignment: CDR1 DFQATT and CDR2 SNEGSKA (reference sequence). V shed 2 bases and J shed 3 bases, with 17 bases lying between them. CDR3 size: 16 residues. The chain combines TRBV20-1 with TRBJ2-1, with D perhaps assigned TRBD1 or TRBD2 (7 bases each). This TCR was recovered from an adult who was a healthcare worker with PCR-confirmed SARS-CoV-2 infection or an uninfected control (not recorded which). Sequences were obtained from whole blood. For the CDR3, the DNA is TGCAGTGCTAGAAAGACAGGGACTAATTACTACAATGAGCAGTTCTTC. It yields the protein CSARKTGTNYYNEQFF.